Only a few counts were recorded for the clone carrying this T cell receptor (beta chain). CDR3 length equals 17 residues. Germline CDR1 reads LGHNA; CDR2 reads YNFKEQ. The V gene end was trimmed by 1 base and the J gene end by 5 bases; junction bases not matched to a gene: 12. This sample was included in a study of T-cell reconstitution after alpha-beta-depleted transplantation in children. Molecular barcoding with unique molecular identifiers was used for the TCRbeta library. A single record per CDR3 protein comes from TCRdb applying MiXCR to the PCR reads. The sample yields around 400,000 distinct CDR3 sequences, around 21% seen once.

The chain joins TRBV4-2 to TRBJ2-5, with 8 positions matching TRBD1. The material was PBMCs from the stem cell graft donor, obtained from the stem cell graft. This TCR derives from a human donor who donated a stem cell graft to a child with acute myeloid leukemia. The CDR3 reads CASSQALRTGRLETQYF. The CDR3, as DNA: TGTGCCAGCAGCCAAGCCCTCCGGACAGGGAGACTGGAGACCCAGTACTTC.